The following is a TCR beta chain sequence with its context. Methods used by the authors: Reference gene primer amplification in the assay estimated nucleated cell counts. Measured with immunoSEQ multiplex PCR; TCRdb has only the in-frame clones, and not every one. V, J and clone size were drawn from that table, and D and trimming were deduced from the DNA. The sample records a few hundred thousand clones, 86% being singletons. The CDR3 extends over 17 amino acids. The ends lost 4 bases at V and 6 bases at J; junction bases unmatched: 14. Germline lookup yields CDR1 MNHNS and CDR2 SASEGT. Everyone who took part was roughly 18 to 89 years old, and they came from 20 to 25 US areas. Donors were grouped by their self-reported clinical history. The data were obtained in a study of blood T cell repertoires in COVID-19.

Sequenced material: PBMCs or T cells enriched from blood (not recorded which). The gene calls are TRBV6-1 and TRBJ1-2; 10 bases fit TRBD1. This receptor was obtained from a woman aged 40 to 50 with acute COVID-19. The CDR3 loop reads CASSAGTGVYFSHGYTF. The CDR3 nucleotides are TGTGCCAGCAGTGCCGGGACAGGGGTTTATTTTAGTCATGGCTACACCTTC.